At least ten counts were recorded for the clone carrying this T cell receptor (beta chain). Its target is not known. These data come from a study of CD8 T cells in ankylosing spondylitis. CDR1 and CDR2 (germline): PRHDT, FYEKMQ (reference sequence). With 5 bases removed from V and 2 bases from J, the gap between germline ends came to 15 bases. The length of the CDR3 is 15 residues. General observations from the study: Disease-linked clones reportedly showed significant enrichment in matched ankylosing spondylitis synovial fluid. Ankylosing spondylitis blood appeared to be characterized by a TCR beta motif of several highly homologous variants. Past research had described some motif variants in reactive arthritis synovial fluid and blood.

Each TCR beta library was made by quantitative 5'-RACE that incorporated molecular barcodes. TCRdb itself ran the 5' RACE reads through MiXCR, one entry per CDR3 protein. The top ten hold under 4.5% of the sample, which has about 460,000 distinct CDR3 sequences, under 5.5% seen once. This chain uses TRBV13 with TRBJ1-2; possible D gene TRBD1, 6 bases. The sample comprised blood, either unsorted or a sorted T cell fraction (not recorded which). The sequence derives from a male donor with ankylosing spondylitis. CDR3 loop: CASSPGQKRNYGYTF. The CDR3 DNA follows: TGTGCCAGCAGCCCAGGACAGAAAAGAAACTATGGCTACACCTTC.